The 32 T cell receptor beta chains below come from one sample, sequenced in a study of CD8+ T cells in alopecia areata. Once RNA had been extracted, it was reverse transcribed into cDNA to act as the sequencing template. Repertoires were generated with immunoSEQ multiplex PCR, while TCRdb's copy carries only in-frame clones and drops some. In the table there are around 200,000 clones, 58% of which are singletons. Treatment denoted: oral pan-JAK inhibitor, 5-10 mg twice daily. The input for sequencing was CD8+ T cells sorted from blood, taken at week 24, from a patient treated with tofacitinib. All receptors derive from a human donor with alopecia areata.

The chain has TRBV9 and TRBJ1-6; 7 bases fit TRBD1. Germline CDR1 is SGDLS and CDR2 is YYNGEE. The CDR3 contains 15 residues. V was pared by 3 bases and J by 7 bases, with 7 bases of the junction left unmatched. The CDR3 is CASSAPGQTNSPLHF. CDR3 in DNA: TGTGCCAGCAGCGCGCCGGGACAGACAAATTCACCCCTCCACTTT.

The chain uses TRBV5-8 and TRBJ2-3; a possible D gene is TRBD2 (6 bases). Germline V gives CDR1 SGHTS, CDR2 YDEGEE. The V end lost 9 bases, the J end lost 2 bases, and 16 bases lay between the germline ends. This CDR3 is 14 amino acids long. CDR3 bases: TGTGCCAATCGCGGGGACTGGATCACAGATACGCAGTATTTT. Its protein product is CANRGDWITDTQYF. The full variable domain, in which reference TRBV5-8 and TRBJ2-3 provide the parts outside the CDR3, is EAGVTQSPTHLIKTRGQQATLRCSPISGHTSVYWYQQALGLGLQFLLWYDEGEERNRGNFPPRFSGRQFPNYSSELNVNALELEDSALYLCANRGDWITDTQYFGPGTRLTVL.

The rearrangement uses TRBV7-9 and TRBJ2-2; D is possibly TRBD1 or TRBD2 (6 bases each). Trimming pared 10 bases from V and 1 base from J, leaving 10 bases between. Germline V gives CDR1 SEHNR, CDR2 FQNEAQ (reference sequence). The CDR3 is 13 residues long. The CDR3 reads CANGGRNTGELFF. For the CDR3, the DNA is TGTGCCAACGGGGGCAGGAACACCGGGGAGCTGTTTTTT.

In this sample, this clone turned up a few times. V and J are TRBV10-3 and TRBJ2-5, with D unclear. Germline-derived CDR1 and CDR2 are ENHRY and SYGVKD. The CDR3 runs 11 residues. V gave up 2 bases and J gave up 5 bases, with 3 bases separating them. Written as DNA, the CDR3 is TGTGCCATCAGTGAGATGGAGACCCAGTACTTC. This translates into CAISEMETQYF.

The V and J genes are TRBV7-6 and TRBJ2-3, with 11 bases fitting TRBD1. Germline V lookup: CDR1 SGHVS, CDR2 FNYEAQ. Trimming took 2 bases from V and 2 from J; bases not matched to a gene: 3. The CDR3 runs to 16 residues. This chain's CDR3 is CASSLRDRGITDTQYF. CDR3 bases: TGTGCCAGCAGCTTACGGGACAGGGGGATCACAGATACGCAGTATTTT.

This clone has only one observation. The gene calls are TRBV27 and TRBJ1-1; 9 bases line up with TRBD1. Per the germline V gene, CDR1 is MNHEY and CDR2 is SMNVEV (reference sequence). J lost 8 bases, V lost 5 bases, and 6 bases had no gene match. The CDR3 spans 13 residues. Written as DNA, the CDR3 is TGTGCCAGCAGTACCACCGGGACAGGGGAAGCTTTCTTT. Translated: CASSTTGTGEAFF.

The chain employs TRBV11-2 and TRBJ1-4; maybe TRBD1 (6 bases). CDR1 SGHAT and CDR2 FQNNGV come from the germline V gene. This CDR3 region has 14 residues. Trimming left V 6 bases short and J 4 bases short, with 12 bases between. CDR3 sequence (DNA): TGTGCCAGCAGGGAGGGGGGCCGTAATGAAAAACTGTTTTTT. This codes for CASREGGRNEKLFF.

The rearrangement links TRBV13 to TRBJ2-1, with TRBD2 matching 8 bases. V was clipped by 4 bases and J by 2 bases; unmatched bases: 7. This CDR3 region has 16 residues. Germline V gene lookup returns CDR1 PRHDT and CDR2 FYEKMQ (reference sequence). CDR3 sequence (DNA): TGTGCCAGCAGCTCGCTAGCGGGCGGTCCCTACAATGAGCAGTTCTTC. This codes for CASSSLAGGPYNEQFF.

The J gene is TRBJ2-1, the V gene TRBV30; tentative D call: TRBD1 (5 bases). Germline values: CDR1 GTSNPN, CDR2 SVGIG (reference sequence). CDR3 length: 14 residues. V gave up 2 bases and J gave up 4 bases, with 12 bases separating them. For the CDR3, the DNA is TGTGCCTGGAGTCAAGACAGCACATACAATGAGCAGTTCTTC. Its translation: CAWSQDSTYNEQFF.

J is TRBJ1-2 and V is TRBV29-1; TRBD1 matches at 7 bases. Germline CDR1 and CDR2: SQVTM and ANQGSEA. The CDR3 extends over 15 amino acids. V was clipped by 6 bases and J by 8 bases; unmatched bases: 18. CDR3 nucleotide sequence: TGCAGCGTGCCGGGACAGCAACTCCCCGGTATGGGCTACACCTTC. Translating it yields CSVPGQQLPGMGYTF.

This clone was detected only a few times. J is TRBJ2-7 and V is TRBV5-1; the D gene is possibly TRBD1 (5 bases). This CDR3 contains 15 residues. Trimming removed 0 bases at V and 0 bases at J, with 10 bases between. Germline lookup yields CDR1 SGHRS and CDR2 YFSETQ. CDR3 sequence: CASSLDRPYSYEQYF. CDR3 DNA: TGCGCCAGCAGCTTGGACAGGCCTTACTCCTACGAGCAGTACTTC.

The chain carries TRBV23-1 and TRBJ2-2, with D perhaps matching TRBD2 (6 bases). TRBV23-1 is labeled an ORF, and its function is uncertain. The CDR3 is 18 amino acids. V was clipped by 0 bases and J by 3 bases, with 17 bases between them. The CDR3 is CASSQSGPGGTDTGELFF. The CDR3, as DNA: TGCGCCAGCAGTCAATCGGGGCCCGGGGGTACGGACACCGGGGAGCTGTTTTTT.

A few counts support this clone. This chain links TRBV6-5 with TRBJ2-5; possible D gene TRBD1, 5 bases. The CDR3 has 13 amino acids. The germline CDR1 and CDR2 sequences are MNHEY and SVGAGI. Trimming cost V 4 bases and J 4 bases, with 10 bases left between them. CDR3 sequence: CASSSSQGETQYF. The CDR3 DNA is TGTGCCAGCAGTTCATCTCAGGGAGAGACCCAGTACTTC.

The sample holds a few counts of this clone. This sequence joins TRBV14 and TRBJ2-7; D possibly uses TRBD1 or TRBD2 (5 bases each). This CDR3 is 15 amino acids long. The germline V gene encodes CDR1 SGHDN and CDR2 FVKESK. Trimming took 6 bases from V and 2 from J, leaving 17 bases between them. The CDR3 loop is CASSYSSGDPYEQYF. CDR3 DNA: TGTGCCAGCAGTTACTCCTCCGGGGACCCCTACGAGCAGTACTTC.

This chain links TRBV7-9 with TRBJ2-3, with 7 bases aligning to TRBD2. The V gene's germline CDR1 is SEHNR and CDR2 FQNEAQ (reference sequence). CDR3 length equals 18 residues. Unmatched junction bases numbered 14, after V lost 5 bases and J lost 0 bases. This CDR3 is CASSPRKAGDPSTDTQYF. The CDR3 bases are TGTGCCAGCAGCCCCCGAAAGGCGGGGGATCCTAGCACAGATACGCAGTATTTT. The whole variable domain, filled in from reference TRBV7-9 and TRBJ2-3, reads DTGVSQNPRHKITKRGQNVTFRCDPISEHNRLYWYRQTLGQGPEFLTYFQNEAQLEKSRLLSDRFSAERPKGSFSTLEIQRTEQGDSAMYLCASSPRKAGDPSTDTQYFGPGTRLTVL.

The chain has TRBV2 and TRBJ1-1, with D hard to call. The V and J ends lost 8 bases and 0 bases respectively, with 16 bases between them. The CDR3 is 15 amino acids. Germline V gives CDR1 SNHLY, CDR2 FYNNEI. The CDR3 nucleotides read TGTGCCAGCGTTATGATCAGGAAAGTGAACACTGAAGCTTTCTTT. Residues: CASVMIRKVNTEAFF.

CDR3 loop: CASSPGGGARGYTF. CDR3 nucleotide sequence: TGTGCCAGCAGCCCCGGCGGGGGGGCGAGAGGCTACACCTTC. The chain links TRBV4-2 to TRBJ1-2, with D possibly matching TRBD1 (6 bases). Per germline, CDR1 LGHNA and CDR2 YNFKEQ. CDR3 size: 14 residues. Trimming took 4 bases from V and 8 from J, leaving 17 bases between them.

The table lists this clone with many counts. The chain links TRBV19 to TRBJ1-1; the D gene is possibly TRBD1 (5 bases). CDR1 and CDR2 (germline): LNHDA, SQIVND (reference sequence). The V end lost 11 bases, the J end lost 3 bases, and 10 bases lay between the germline ends. The CDR3 contains 11 residues. CDR3: CAPGRDTEAFF. Here the CDR3 DNA reads TGTGCCCCTGGCAGGGACACTGAAGCTTTCTTT.

The chain couples TRBV4-1 to TRBJ1-1, with D possibly matching TRBD1 (5 bases). In germline, CDR1 is MGHRA, CDR2 YSYEKL. V lost 4 bases, J lost 3 bases, and 15 bases lay in between. The CDR3 sequence is 15 residues long. The DNA of the CDR3 is TGCGCCAGCAGCCTCCGGGCTCCGGGGGACACTGAAGCTTTCTTT. It yields the protein CASSLRAPGDTEAFF.

The chain is built from TRBV7-9 and TRBJ2-7, with D perhaps TRBD1 or TRBD2 (5 bases each). Germline V lookup: CDR1 SEHNR, CDR2 FQNEAQ (reference sequence). CDR3 length: 17 residues. V lost 5 bases, J lost 3 bases, and 23 bases lay in between. The CDR3 DNA is TGTGCCAGCAGCCCCCAACCAGGGAGCCCGGCCTACTACGAGCAGTACTTC. It specifies CASSPQPGSPAYYEQYF.

The V gene is TRBV7-9, the J gene TRBJ2-3, with a tentative D call TRBD2 (6 bases). Germline V gene sequence: CDR1 SEHNR, CDR2 FQNEAQ (reference sequence). The CDR3 runs 16 residues. V lost 4 bases and J lost 5, with 19 bases in between. Written as DNA, the CDR3 is TGTGCCAGCAGCTCCCGACTAGTATCACAGATAGATACGCAGTATTTT. Its protein is CASSSRLVSQIDTQYF.

This clone was found once. The V and J genes are TRBV6-1 and TRBJ1-6; no firm D call. Trimming cost V 7 bases and J 8 bases, with 12 bases left between them. This CDR3 is 13 amino acids long. From germline, CDR1 is MNHNS and CDR2 SASEGT. CDR3 nucleotides: TGTGCCAGCATCTACAGCGGGGATTCACCCCTCCACTTT. This sequence encodes CASIYSGDSPLHF.

This chain joins TRBV15 and TRBJ1-5, with a weak D call TRBD1 (5 bases). CDR3 length: 14 residues. Trimming shortened V by 0 bases and J by 7 bases, and 10 bases separated the two germline ends. The germline V gene has CDR1 LNHNV and CDR2 YYDKDF (reference sequence). The CDR3 DNA reads as TGTGCCACCAGCAGAGATTTAGGGGCGCAGCCCCAGCATTTT. It encodes CATSRDLGAQPQHF.

V is TRBV7-2 and J is TRBJ2-1, with TRBD1 matching 11 bases. The V gene end was trimmed by 2 bases and the J gene end by 0 bases; junction bases not matched to a gene: 6. Germline CDR1 SGHTA, CDR2 FQGNSA. The CDR3 covers 18 residues. The CDR3 region is CASSLQGQGAHSYNEQFF. In nucleotides, the CDR3 is TGTGCCAGCAGCTTACAAGGACAGGGGGCTCACTCCTACAATGAGCAGTTCTTC.

The V gene is TRBV6-6, the J gene TRBJ2-7, with D maybe TRBD1 (5 bases). This CDR3 has 14 residues. CDR1 and CDR2 from the germline V gene are MNHNY and SVGAGI (reference sequence). V lost 2 bases and J 4 bases, leaving 12 bases between the germline ends. The DNA for the CDR3 is TGTGCCAGCAGTTACCTTCCCCAGGGTTACGAGCAGTACTTC. Protein product: CASSYLPQGYEQYF.

The chain carries TRBV7-9 and TRBJ2-4, with a possible D match to TRBD1 (5 bases). The CDR3 contains 16 residues. Germline assignment: CDR1 SEHNR and CDR2 FQNEAQ (reference sequence). The ends were cut back, 4 bases at V and 0 bases at J, with 13 bases in the middle. The CDR3 region has the DNA TGTGCCAGCAGCTGGGGCGGTGGGTTAGCCAAAAACATTCAGTACTTC. Translated, it gives CASSWGGGLAKNIQYF.

V and J are TRBV2 and TRBJ2-5; D may be TRBD1 (5 bases). The V end was cut by 3 bases, the J end by 1 base, with 9 bases between. Germline values: CDR1 SNHLY, CDR2 FYNNEI. The CDR3 consists of 14 residues. The CDR3 DNA reads as TGTGCCAGCAGTGATCGCAGGGCCCAAGAGACCCAGTACTTC. Amino acids: CASSDRRAQETQYF. Looking up the rest from reference TRBV2 and TRBJ2-5 gives the full variable domain: EPEVTQTPSHQVTQMGQEVILRCVPISNHLYFYWYRQILGQKVEFLVSFYNNEISEKSEIFDDQFSVERPDGSNFTLKIRSTKLEDSAMYFCASSDRRAQETQYFGPGTRLLVL.

The chain is built from TRBV5-1 and TRBJ1-2; D is unresolved. V lost 0 bases, J lost 4 bases, and 4 bases lay in between. The CDR3 has 12 amino acids. Germline loops: CDR1 SGHRS, CDR2 YFSETQ. The CDR3 protein is CASSLDSYGYTF. CDR3 in DNA: TGCGCCAGCAGCTTGGACAGCTATGGCTACACCTTC.

V gene TRBV7-9 combines with J gene TRBJ1-3; 9 bases line up with TRBD1. The length of the CDR3 is 16 residues. With V trimmed by 5 bases and J by 7 bases, 12 bases remained unmatched. Looked up from germline, CDR1 is SEHNR and CDR2 is FQNEAQ (reference sequence). In nucleotides, the CDR3 is TGTGCCAGCAGCCAAGGGGGACAGGGAAGTGCTAACACCATATATTTT. Its protein is CASSQGGQGSANTIYF.

This clone was recorded a few times. The chain recombines TRBV29-1 with TRBJ2-7; TRBD1 matches 7 bases. The V gene end was trimmed by 4 bases and the J gene end by 3 bases; junction bases not matched to a gene: 6. The CDR3 sequence is 13 residues long. Germline values: CDR1 SQVTM, CDR2 ANQGSEA. CDR3 DNA: TGCAGCGTTGCCTACAGGGGCGACTACGAGCAGTACTTC. Translated: CSVAYRGDYEQYF.

This clone came up a few times. This chain connects TRBV7-3 to TRBJ1-1; TRBD1 aligns across 11 bases. This CDR3 comprises 14 residues. CDR1 is SGHTA, CDR2 FQGTGA, per germline. J was trimmed by 4 bases and V by 2 bases; bases with no gene match: 0. CDR3 sequence reads: CASSLGQGATEAFF. CDR3 coding DNA: TGTGCCAGCAGCTTAGGACAGGGGGCCACTGAAGCTTTCTTT. The complete variable domain, with remaining parts taken from reference TRBV7-3 and TRBJ1-1, reads GAGVSQTPSNKVTEKGKYVELRCDPISGHTALYWYRQSLGQGPEFLIYFQGTGAADDSGLPNDRFFAVRPEGSVSTLKIQRTERGDSAVYLCASSLGQGATEAFFGQGTRLTVV.

The CDR3 DNA is TGTGCCGCGTGGGGAAGTAACTATGGCTACACCTTC. The encoded protein is CAAWGSNYGYTF. The chain carries TRBV27 and TRBJ1-2, with D hard to call. The germline gives CDR1 MNHEY, CDR2 SMNVEV (reference sequence). Trimming removed 11 bases from V and 1 base from J, with 11 bases in between. This CDR3 comprises 12 residues.